This record concerns one TCR beta chain sequence. This specimen belongs to a study of blood T cell repertoires in COVID-19. Method: immunoSEQ multiplex PCR; TCRdb's copy keeps in-frame clones and lacks some. Of nearly 350,000 clones listed, 87% are singletons. Recruited during active infection, patients (from Seattle) were subsequently followed longitudinally. The J segment lost 0 bases and the V segment lost 4 bases, leaving 5 bases of the junction unmatched. The CDR3 consists of 15 residues. Germline V gene data show CDR1 as GTSNPN and CDR2 as SVGIG (reference sequence). The TCR sequence derives from a woman aged 50 to 60 with COVID-19, enrolled during active disease. This chain uses TRBV30 with TRBJ1-2, with TRBD1 identical over 10 bases. The sequenced material came from peripheral blood. The CDR3 loop is CAWMGQGPTNYGYTF. CDR3 nucleotide sequence: TGTGCCTGGATGGGACAGGGGCCTACTAACTATGGCTACACCTTC.